The next 25 T cell receptor beta chains were all read from a single sample in a study of T-cell memory formation after mild COVID-19. Each CDR3 protein gets one entry after TCRdb re-called the 5' RACE reads with MiXCR. The sample includes around 300,000 distinct CDR3 sequences, roughly an eighth of them seen just once. The sequenced sample consisted of PBMCs or a T cell subset sorted from them (not recorded which). These receptor sequences come from a man younger than 35 who had mild COVID-19 (a few samples of this study predate the infection). Cell type and time point are not known.

The table lists this clonotype with a few counts. The chain carries TRBV7-2 and TRBJ2-6; D unclear. The germline gives CDR1 SGHTA, CDR2 FQGNSA. The CDR3 totals 13 residues. Trimming cost V 1 base and J 13 bases, with 11 bases left between them. The CDR3 protein is CASSLVGPWVLTF. In nucleotides, the CDR3 is TGTGCCAGCAGCTTAGTGGGTCCTTGGGTCCTGACTTTC. The whole variable domain, filled in from reference TRBV7-2 and TRBJ2-6, reads GAGVSQSPSNKVTEKGKDVELRCDPISGHTALYWYRQSLGQGLEFLIYFQGNSAPDKSGLPSDRFSAERTGGSVSTLTIQRTQQEDSAVYLCASSLVGPWVLTFGAGSRLTVL.

This clonotype has just a few counts. The rearrangement joins TRBV7-9 to TRBJ1-3; 7 bases align to TRBD1. The CDR3 extends over 16 amino acids. The V gene end was trimmed by 5 bases and the J gene end by 0 bases; junction bases not matched to a gene: 7. Germline CDR1 and CDR2: SEHNR and FQNEAQ (reference sequence). CDR3 sequence reads: CASSPADRFSGNTIYF. The CDR3 DNA reads as TGTGCCAGCAGCCCCGCGGACAGGTTCTCTGGAAACACCATATATTTT.

The chain carries TRBV6-5 and TRBJ2-2; D may be TRBD1 (5 bases). CDR1 MNHEY and CDR2 SVGAGI come from the germline V gene. The ends were cut back, 6 bases at V and 0 bases at J, with 11 bases in the middle. The CDR3 contains 15 residues. CDR3 region: CASRKGAANTGELFF. CDR3 in DNA: TGTGCCAGCAGGAAAGGGGCAGCGAACACCGGGGAGCTGTTTTTT.

This clonotype has at least ten counts. The CDR3 spells CASSSGGLNEQFF. The CDR3 nucleotides read TGTGCCAGCAGTTCGGGGGGGCTCAATGAGCAGTTCTTC. The chain links TRBV6-5 to TRBJ2-1, with TRBD2 matching 8 bases. With V trimmed by 4 bases and J by 6 bases, 2 bases remained unmatched. The CDR3 extends over 13 amino acids. CDR1 and CDR2 (germline): MNHEY, SVGAGI.

The sample holds many counts of this clonotype. The gene calls are TRBV29-1 and TRBJ2-5, with 11 bases aligning to TRBD2. The CDR3 is 15 amino acids. Germline assignment: CDR1 SQVTM and CDR2 ANQGSEA. The V segment lost 6 bases and the J segment 4 bases; nucleotides outside the gene matches: 10. The CDR3 loop reads CSVPGLAGGGETQYF. CDR3 DNA: TGCAGCGTCCCCGGGCTAGCGGGGGGAGGAGAGACCCAGTACTTC. Based on the CDR3 plus reference TRBV29-1 and TRBJ2-5, the full variable domain is SAVISQKPSRDICQRGTSLTIQCQVDSQVTMMFWYRQQPGQSLTLIATANQGSEATYESGFVIDKFPISRPNLTFSTLTVSNMSPEDSSIYLCSVPGLAGGGETQYFGPGTRLLVL.

The chain carries TRBV12-3 or TRBV12-4 and TRBJ2-7; 7 bases line up with TRBD1. The CDR3 is 14 amino acids. The ends lost 2 bases at V and 6 bases at J; junction bases unmatched: 7. CDR3 nucleotide sequence: TGTGCCAGCAGTTTACGACAGGGAGCCCGCGAGCAGTACTTC. It is translated as CASSLRQGAREQYF.

This clonotype has only a few counts. The chain carries TRBV12-3 or TRBV12-4 and TRBJ1-2; the D is unclear. CDR3 length equals 13 residues. Trimming took 4 bases from V and 8 from J, leaving 14 bases between them. The CDR3 DNA sequence: TGTGCCAGCAGTTCCGAGCTGGTCCTAGGCTACACCTTC. Protein sequence: CASSSELVLGYTF.

The chain recombines TRBV18 with TRBJ2-7; TRBD2 is a possible D gene (5 bases). The CDR3 covers 11 residues. Trimming took 5 bases from V and 4 from J, leaving 6 bases between them. Germline V gene data show CDR1 as KGHSH and CDR2 as LQKENI. In DNA, the CDR3 is TGTGCCAGCTCAAGGAGGTACGAGCAGTACGTC. Residues: CASSRRYEQYV.

This clonotype appeared a few times. The chain uses TRBV7-3 and TRBJ2-1; D perhaps matches TRBD2 (6 bases). Germline CDR1 reads SGHTA; CDR2 reads FQGTGA. V gave up 1 base and J gave up 0 bases, with 13 bases separating them. The CDR3 has 17 residues. CDR3 loop: CASSLRGDKSSYNEQFF. The CDR3 bases are TGTGCCAGCAGCTTAAGGGGGGATAAAAGCTCCTACAATGAGCAGTTCTTC.

The J gene is TRBJ2-7, the V gene TRBV12-3 or TRBV12-4, with D hard to call. V lost 0 bases and J 6 bases, leaving 12 bases between the germline ends. The CDR3 spans 14 residues. The CDR3 region is CASSLAGPLGEQYF. DNA of the CDR3: TGTGCCAGCAGTTTAGCAGGGCCCCTAGGCGAGCAGTACTTC.

The CDR3 sequence is CASSVRGGGLYEQYF. The DNA of the CDR3 is TGTGCCAGCAGTGTCCGCGGGGGCGGACTCTACGAGCAGTACTTC. The rearrangement joins TRBV2 to TRBJ2-7, with D possibly matching TRBD2 (7 bases). Trimming took 4 bases from V and 3 from J, leaving 16 bases between them. The CDR3 covers 15 residues. The V gene's germline CDR1 is SNHLY and CDR2 FYNNEI.

This chain links TRBV20-1 with TRBJ2-2; tentatively, D is TRBD1 or TRBD2 (5 bases each). Germline V gene data show CDR1 as DFQATT and CDR2 as SNEGSKA (reference sequence). The CDR3 loop spans 15 amino acids. Deletions cut 6 bases from V and 5 bases from J, with 19 bases between. Here the CDR3 reads CSASDTRGLTGELFF. The CDR3 coding sequence is TGCAGTGCCAGTGACACTAGGGGTTTGACCGGGGAGCTGTTTTTT.

V gene TRBV28 combines with J gene TRBJ2-5; 7 bases map to TRBD1. The germline V gene has CDR1 MDHEN and CDR2 SYDVKM. After removal of 5 bases from V and 5 bases from J, the junction contained 11 bases not matched to a gene. The CDR3 extends over 15 amino acids. The CDR3 loop reads CASSPNRGMRETQYF. DNA for the CDR3: TGTGCCAGCAGTCCTAACAGGGGCATGAGGGAGACCCAGTACTTC.

This clonotype was seen at least ten times. V usage is TRBV7-2 and J usage is TRBJ2-1, with D perhaps TRBD2 (6 bases). Germline lookup yields CDR1 SGHTA and CDR2 FQGNSA. Trimming pared 6 bases from V and 7 bases from J, leaving 22 bases between. The CDR3 extends over 16 amino acids. CDR3: CASSPGGRGLMNEQFF. In DNA, the CDR3 is TGTGCCAGCAGTCCCGGGGGTAGGGGCCTGATGAATGAGCAGTTCTTC.

This clonotype was seen only a few times. The rearrangement links TRBV11-2 to TRBJ2-6, with D possibly matching TRBD2 (7 bases). The ends were cut back, 8 bases at V and 2 bases at J, with 16 bases in the middle. This CDR3 is 16 amino acids long. CDR1 SGHAT and CDR2 FQNNGV come from the germline V gene. The CDR3 loop reads CASGRLGGPGANVLTF. CDR3 in DNA: TGTGCCAGCGGGCGTCTGGGGGGGCCTGGGGCCAACGTCCTGACTTTC.

The chain joins TRBV7-6 to TRBJ1-6; 7 nucleotides line up with TRBD1. Germline CDR1 SGHVS, CDR2 FNYEAQ. V lost 5 bases, J lost 6 bases, and 7 bases stayed unmatched. There are 15 residues in the CDR3. The CDR3 here is CASSQRTGSNSPLHF. DNA of the CDR3: TGTGCCAGCAGCCAACGGACAGGTTCTAATTCACCCCTCCACTTT.

The rearrangement uses TRBV6-5 and TRBJ1-5, with D uncertain. CDR3 length equals 13 residues. Germline CDR1 MNHEY, CDR2 SVGAGI. V lost 5 bases, J lost 4 bases, and 9 bases lay in between. CDR3 residues: CASSPPGNQPQHF. The CDR3, as DNA: TGTGCCAGCAGTCCCCCGGGGAATCAGCCCCAGCATTTT.

This clonotype appeared a few times. The gene calls are TRBV30 and TRBJ1-1; 9 bases line up with TRBD1. After removal of 1 base from V and 6 bases from J, the junction contained 0 bases not matched to a gene. The germline V gene has CDR1 GTSNPN and CDR2 SVGIG (reference sequence). The CDR3 covers 12 residues. CDR3 nucleotides: TGTGCCTGGAGTGGGACAGGGGCTGAAGCTTTCTTT. Its protein product is CAWSGTGAEAFF.

This clonotype was counted ten times or more. The V call is TRBV5-1, the J call TRBJ1-5; a weak D match, TRBD1 (6 bases). V dropped 1 base and J dropped 3 bases, with 14 bases sitting between them. The CDR3 loop spans 16 amino acids. The germline V gene encodes CDR1 SGHRS and CDR2 YFSETQ. The CDR3 here is CASSLSAGAVNQPQHF. CDR3 nucleotide sequence: TGCGCCAGCAGCTTGTCGGCAGGGGCCGTCAATCAGCCCCAGCATTTT.

The CDR3 DNA reads TGTGCCAGCAGTTACTCGACTCCACCGGAGTTGGAGCAGTACGTC. It yields the protein CASSYSTPPELEQYV. This chain joins TRBV6-2 or TRBV6-3 and TRBJ2-7; D is uncertain. The CDR3 loop spans 15 amino acids. CDR1 is MNHEY, CDR2 SVGEGT, per germline. V was shortened by 0 bases and J by 7 bases, with 16 bases between the two germline ends.

V and J are TRBV10-3 and TRBJ1-4; maybe TRBD1 (5 bases). Trimming took off 6 bases at V and 3 bases at J, with 8 bases between the two ends. The germline V gene has CDR1 ENHRY and CDR2 SYGVKD. The CDR3 extends over 13 amino acids. This CDR3 is CAISREPNEKLFF. The CDR3 nucleotides are TGTGCCATCAGCAGGGAACCTAATGAAAAACTGTTTTTT.

A few counts support this clonotype. The chain uses TRBV5-1 and TRBJ1-2, with D uncertain. This CDR3 has 14 residues. V was shortened by 0 bases and J by 4 bases, with 10 bases between the two germline ends. The germline V gene encodes CDR1 SGHRS and CDR2 YFSETQ. The CDR3, as DNA: TGCGCCAGCAGCTTGGTAGGTCGGCGCTATGGCTACACCTTC. This encodes CASSLVGRRYGYTF.

The chain links TRBV12-3 or TRBV12-4 to TRBJ1-2, with no clear D. CDR3 length equals 15 residues. Between the trimmed V and J ends, which lost 2 bases and 5 bases, there was a span of 15 bases. For the CDR3, the DNA is TGTGCCAGCAGTTTAAACGAAGCCAGGAGTTATGGCTACACCTTC. Its translation is CASSLNEARSYGYTF.

The chain employs TRBV7-6 and TRBJ2-3; TRBD2 agrees at 10 bases. This CDR3 spans 15 amino acids. Trimming took 6 bases from V and 4 from J; bases not matched to a gene: 7. Looked up from germline, CDR1 is SGHVS and CDR2 is FNYEAQ. CDR3 bases: TGTGCCAGCAGTCGAGCGGGAGGGCAAGCAGATACGCAGTATTTT. Protein: CASSRAGGQADTQYF.

The chain is built from TRBV20-1 and TRBJ2-3; TRBD1 is a possible D gene (6 bases). Germline CDR1 reads DFQATT; CDR2 reads SNEGSKA (reference sequence). The CDR3 is 14 residues long. Trimming cost V 5 bases and J 2 bases, with 14 bases left between them. DNA for the CDR3: TGCAGTGCTTACAGGGTGGGTTCCACAGATACGCAGTATTTT. This gives the protein CSAYRVGSTDTQYF.